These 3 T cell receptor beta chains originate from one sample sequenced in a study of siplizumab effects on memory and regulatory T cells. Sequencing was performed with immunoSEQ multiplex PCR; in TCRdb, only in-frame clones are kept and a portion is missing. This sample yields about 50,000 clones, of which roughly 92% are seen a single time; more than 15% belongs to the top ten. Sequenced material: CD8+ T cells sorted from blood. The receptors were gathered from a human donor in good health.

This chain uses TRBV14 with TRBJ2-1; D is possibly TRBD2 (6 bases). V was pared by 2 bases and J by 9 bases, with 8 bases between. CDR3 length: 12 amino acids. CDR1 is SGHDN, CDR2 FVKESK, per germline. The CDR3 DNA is TGTGCCAGCAGCCAAATCGGGGGTGAGCAGTTCTTC. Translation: CASSQIGGEQFF.

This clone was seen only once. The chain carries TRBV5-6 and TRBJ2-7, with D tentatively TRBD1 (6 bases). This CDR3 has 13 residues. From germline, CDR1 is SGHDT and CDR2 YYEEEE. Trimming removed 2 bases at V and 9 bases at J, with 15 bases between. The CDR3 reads CASSLVDSFLQYF. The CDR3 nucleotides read TGTGCCAGCAGCTTAGTGGACAGCTTTTTGCAGTACTTC.

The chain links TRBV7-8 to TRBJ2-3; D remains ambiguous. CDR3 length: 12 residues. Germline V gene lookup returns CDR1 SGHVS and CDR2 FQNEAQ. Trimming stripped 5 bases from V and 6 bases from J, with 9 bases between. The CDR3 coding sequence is TGTGCCAGCAGCCCACTTCTTGATACGCAGTATTTT. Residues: CASSPLLDTQYF.